This TCR beta chain is drawn from a study of CD8 T cells in Susac syndrome. CDR1 SGHVS and CDR2 FQNEAQ come from the germline V gene. V lost 3 bases and J 1 base, leaving 6 bases between the germline ends. This CDR3 has 13 residues. RNA totalling roughly 0.45 to 1 ug underwent reverse transcription with random hexamers. TCRdb re-derived calls from the immunoSEQ multiplex PCR reads in MiXCR, one entry per CDR3 protein. The sample comprises 150,000 to 200,000 distinct CDR3 sequences, roughly 91% of which are singletons, and 0.085% to 0.09% rests with the top ten. The source of this sequence is a human donor with Susac syndrome. The sequencing sample was made of CD4+ T cells from PBMCs. The rearrangement links TRBV7-8 to TRBJ1-1; no firm D call. CDR3 nucleotides: TGTGCCAGCAGCTTTGGTCCGAACACTGAAGCTTTCTTT. Translating it yields CASSFGPNTEAFF.